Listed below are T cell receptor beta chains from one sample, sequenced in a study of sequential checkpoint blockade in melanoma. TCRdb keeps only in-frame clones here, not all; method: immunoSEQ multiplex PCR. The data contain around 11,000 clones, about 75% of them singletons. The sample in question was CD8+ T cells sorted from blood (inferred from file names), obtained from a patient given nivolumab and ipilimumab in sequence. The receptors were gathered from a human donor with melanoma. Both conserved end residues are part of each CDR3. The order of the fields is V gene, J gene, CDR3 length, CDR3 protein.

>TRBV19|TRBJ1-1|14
CASSHGQPNTEAFF
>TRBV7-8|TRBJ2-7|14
CASSFSHGEYEQYF
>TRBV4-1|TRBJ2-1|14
CASSQSTLSNEQFF
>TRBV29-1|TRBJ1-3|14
CSVEGALSGNTIYF
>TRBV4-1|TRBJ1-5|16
CASSQERRQGDQPQHF
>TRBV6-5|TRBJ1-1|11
CASSSGAEAFF
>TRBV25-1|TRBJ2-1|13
CASSGGLDNEQFF
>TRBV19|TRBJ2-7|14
CASSITGTGTEQYF
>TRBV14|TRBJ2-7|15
CASSPEGQVTYEQYF
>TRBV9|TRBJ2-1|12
CASSAPMSEQFF
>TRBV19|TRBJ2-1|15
CASNPGLASYNEQFF
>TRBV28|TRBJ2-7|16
CASTLLRTGGGYEQYF
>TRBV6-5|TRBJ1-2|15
CASGFALLDSEGYTF
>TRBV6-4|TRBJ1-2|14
CASSPRGADYGYTF
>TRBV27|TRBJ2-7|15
CASSPVAGGTYEQYF
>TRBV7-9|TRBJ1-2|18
CASSEQNRDSHPNYGYTF
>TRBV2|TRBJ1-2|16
CASSEAPSGASSDYTF
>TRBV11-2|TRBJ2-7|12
CASSPMTHEQYF
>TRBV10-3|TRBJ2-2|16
CAISEGTSGFTGELFF
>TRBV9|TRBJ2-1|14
CASSVATGAVEQFF
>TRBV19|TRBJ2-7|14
CASSPWTGTYEQYF
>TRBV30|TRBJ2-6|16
CAWSPAGSSGANVLTF
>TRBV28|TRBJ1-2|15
CASSPSLTGIYGYTF
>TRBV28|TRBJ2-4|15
CASSLRGYTKNIQYF
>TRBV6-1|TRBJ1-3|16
CASSEGDSFSGNTIYF
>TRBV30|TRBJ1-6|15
CAWSVVTGFDSPLHF
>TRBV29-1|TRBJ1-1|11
CSVVMNTEAFF
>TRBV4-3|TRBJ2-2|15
CASSPPGQDTGELFF
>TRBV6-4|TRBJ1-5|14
CASSHRVRNQPQHF